This T cell receptor beta chain was observed in a study of blood T cell repertoires in COVID-19. Turning to the study itself: Acute-phase and convalescent COVID-19 samples originated in the United States, Italy and Spain. Sample material is recorded as cDNA or gDNA derived from T cells, B-cell-depleted T cells, or PBMCs.

The trim removed 4 bases at V and 7 bases at J, leaving 13 bases unmatched. This CDR3 is 16 amino acids long. The germline gives CDR1 SSHAT, CDR2 FNYEAQ (reference sequence). Original processing notes: Reference gene primer amplification gave estimated nucleated cell counts. Here immunoSEQ multiplex PCR was the method, and the copy in TCRdb shows in-frame clones only, minus some. That table is the source of V, J and clone size, and D and trimming were worked out from the DNA. Of about 240,000 clones in the sample, 75% to 90% were seen once. The clonotype originates from a man in his sixties who had recovered from COVID-19. Sequences were obtained from peripheral blood. The rearrangement joins TRBV7-7 to TRBJ2-5; TRBD2 matches 9 bases. CDR3 sequence reads: CASSSAGGFVEGTQYF. For the CDR3, the DNA is TGTGCCAGCAGCTCGGCGGGGGGGTTCGTGGAAGGGACCCAGTACTTC.